The sequence of this T cell receptor (beta chain) was determined in a study of T cell repertoires in cytomegalovirus infection. In germline, CDR1 is SEHNR, CDR2 FQNEAQ (reference sequence). This CDR3 is built from 12 residues. Trimming took 5 bases from V and 0 from J, leaving 4 bases between them. TCRdb processed the reads anew with MiXCR; each CDR3 protein has one entry. In the table there are 95,000 to 120,000 distinct CDR3 sequences, roughly 31% of which are singletons. This clonotype came up a few times. The antigen is undetermined. The chain carries TRBV7-9 and TRBJ1-1; no clear D. The sample here was CD8+ T cells from cultured PBMCs, taken from culture after CMV antigen stimulation. The source of this sequence is a human donor in good health (CMV status not recorded). Some clones in this sample may be carry-over from other donors' samples. CDR3 protein: CASSQMNTEAFF. The CDR3 nucleotides read TGTGCCAGCAGCCAAATGAACACTGAAGCTTTCTTT.